The 32 T cell receptor beta chains presented below share a single source sample, sequenced in a study of T cells in Graves' hyperthyroidism and ophthalmopathy. Researchers amplified the TCR beta CDR3 regions from RNA transcripts. With the HTBI primer set, the TCR CDR3 went through a first round of RT-PCR. One entry per CDR3 protein, called by TCRdb with MiXCR from the multiplex PCR reads. The sample shows 600,000 to 750,000 distinct CDR3 sequences, roughly 17% of them seen only once. Input material: blood. The receptors shown here come from a man aged 45-60 years with Graves' hyperthyroidism.

This clonotype was detected ten times or more. J is TRBJ2-7 and V is TRBV29-1, with D possibly TRBD1 on 5 matching bases. V dropped 1 base and J dropped 4 bases, with 14 bases sitting between them. The germline V gene has CDR1 SQVTM and CDR2 ANQGSEA. The CDR3 runs to 14 residues. Here the CDR3 DNA reads TGCAGCGTTGAAGGCCTCCAGGGCTCTTACGAGCAGTACTTC. Translation gives CSVEGLQGSYEQYF.

There are a few counts of this clonotype. The genes are TRBV4-2 and TRBJ2-1, with D tentatively TRBD2 (5 bases). CDR1 and CDR2 (germline): LGHNA, YNFKEQ. This CDR3 contains 16 residues. The germline V and J ends were trimmed by 0 bases and 0 bases, with 9 bases remaining between them. The CDR3 protein is CASSQDEGTSYNEQFF. The CDR3 nucleotides are TGTGCCAGCAGCCAAGATGAGGGAACCTCCTACAATGAGCAGTTCTTC.

This clonotype was counted at least ten times. This sequence joins TRBV7-2 and TRBJ2-7; 10 nucleotides match TRBD1. Germline V CDR1 and CDR2: SGHTA, FQGNSA. After removal of 3 bases from V and 7 bases from J, the junction contained 6 bases not matched to a gene. This CDR3 has 14 residues. CDR3 coding DNA: TGTGCCAGCAGCTTTCGACAGGGGGCGGGAGAGCAGTACTTC. Protein: CASSFRQGAGEQYF.

This clonotype was picked up a small number of times. The rearrangement links TRBV19 to TRBJ2-1; D possibly corresponds to TRBD1 (6 bases). The CDR3 is 17 residues long. Germline values: CDR1 LNHDA, CDR2 SQIVND (reference sequence). V dropped 5 bases and J dropped 0 bases, with 17 bases sitting between them. CDR3 coding DNA: TGTGCCAGTAGTGGGGGACAAGAATGGAGCTCCTACAATGAGCAGTTCTTC. Protein sequence: CASSGGQEWSSYNEQFF.

The chain has TRBV28 and TRBJ2-1; the match to TRBD2 covers 13 bases. CDR1 and CDR2 (germline): MDHEN, SYDVKM. With 4 bases clipped from V and 6 bases from J, the junction kept 15 bases outside the gene matches. There are 19 residues in the CDR3. The CDR3: CASSSRAYIRTSGSNEQFF. The CDR3 bases are TGTGCCAGCAGTTCCCGGGCCTATATCAGGACTAGCGGGAGCAATGAGCAGTTCTTC.

This clonotype has a count of ten or more. The CDR3 here is CASSFRRDGDYEQYF. CDR3 in DNA: TGTGCCAGCAGCTTTAGAAGGGACGGAGACTACGAGCAGTACTTC. The rearrangement uses TRBV5-5 and TRBJ2-7; the D call may be TRBD1 or TRBD2 (5 bases each). The germline V gene encodes CDR1 SGHKS and CDR2 YYEKEE (reference sequence). Trimming took off 2 bases at V and 3 bases at J, with 15 bases between the two ends. This CDR3 region has 15 residues.

This clonotype was seen repeatedly, ten times or more. V and J are TRBV12-3 or TRBV12-4 and TRBJ1-1; a weak D match, TRBD1 (6 bases). The CDR3 consists of 14 residues. Trimming pared 6 bases from V and 5 bases from J, leaving 16 bases between. The CDR3 region is CASSRGGGRTEAFF. CDR3 DNA: TGTGCCAGCAGCCGTGGCGGGGGGCGAACTGAAGCTTTCTTT.

V and J are TRBV14 and TRBJ2-7, with D possibly being TRBD1 or TRBD2 (5 bases each). The V gene's germline CDR1 is SGHDN and CDR2 FVKESK. CDR3 length equals 15 residues. V shed 3 bases and J shed 0 bases, with 12 bases lying between them. CDR3 sequence reads: CASSHQGPSSYEQYF. In DNA form, the CDR3 reads TGTGCCAGCAGCCATCAGGGACCGAGCTCCTACGAGCAGTACTTC.

CDR3 sequence reads: CASSVGSGTNQHEQFF. The CDR3 nucleotides read TGTGCCAGCAGCGTAGGATCCGGGACCAACCAACATGAGCAGTTCTTC. The chain combines TRBV9 with TRBJ2-1; the D call may be TRBD1 or TRBD2 (5 bases each). V was clipped by 0 bases and J by 8 bases, with 18 bases between them. This CDR3 has 16 residues. Germline V gives CDR1 SGDLS, CDR2 YYNGEE.

The table lists this clonotype with many counts. J is TRBJ2-1 and V is TRBV5-1, with D possibly being TRBD1 (5 bases). This CDR3 contains 13 residues. Trimming took 5 bases from V and 6 from J, leaving 12 bases between them. Germline V gene sequence: CDR1 SGHRS, CDR2 YFSETQ. CDR3 protein: CASRRAGFNEQFF. CDR3 coding DNA: TGCGCCAGCAGGAGAGCAGGGTTCAATGAGCAGTTCTTC.

There are many counts of this clonotype. The chain combines TRBV27 with TRBJ2-7; 10 nucleotides align to TRBD2. This CDR3 contains 14 residues. The junction had 4 bases not matched to a gene; V was cut back by 5 bases and J by 3 bases. Per the germline V gene, CDR1 is MNHEY and CDR2 is SMNVEV (reference sequence). CDR3 sequence (DNA): TGTGCCAGCAGTCGGACTAGCGGTCACTACGAGCAGTACTTC. It codes for CASSRTSGHYEQYF.

In its sample, this clonotype was seen a few times. This chain uses TRBV19 with TRBJ2-3; 10 nucleotides match TRBD2. CDR1 and CDR2 from the germline V gene are LNHDA and SQIVND (reference sequence). The trim removed 5 bases at V and 5 bases at J, leaving 13 bases unmatched. This CDR3 spans 17 amino acids. Here the CDR3 DNA reads TGTGCCAGTAGTTCAGTCCAGCGGGAGGGCAATGGAGATACGCAGTATTTT. It is translated as CASSSVQREGNGDTQYF.

This clonotype was seen at least ten times. The chain uses TRBV2 and TRBJ2-1, with 9 positions matching TRBD2. The V gene's germline CDR1 is SNHLY and CDR2 FYNNEI. The CDR3 is 18 amino acids. V shed 2 bases, J shed 4 bases, and the junction held 12 bases outside the gene matches. The CDR3 DNA reads TGTGCCAGCAGTGAACTTGCAGGACTAGCGACCACTTACAATGAGCAGTTCTTC. It is translated as CASSELAGLATTYNEQFF.

There are many counts of this clonotype. This chain links TRBV7-9 with TRBJ2-1, with D perhaps TRBD2 (6 bases). V lost 2 bases and J 4 bases, leaving 9 bases between the germline ends. The CDR3 is 14 residues long. Germline V CDR1 and CDR2: SEHNR, FQNEAQ (reference sequence). CDR3 DNA sequence: TGTGCCAGCAGCTTACCGGGACTTTACAATGAGCAGTTCTTC. Translating gives CASSLPGLYNEQFF.

This clonotype was recorded many times. The chain joins TRBV7-2 to TRBJ2-5; TRBD1 or TRBD2 may be the D gene (5 bases each). The CDR3 is made up of 16 amino acids. CDR1 and CDR2 (germline): SGHTA, FQGNSA. V dropped 5 bases and J dropped 5 bases, with 21 bases sitting between them. This chain's CDR3 is CASSINPSWGSETQYF. The CDR3 nucleotides are TGTGCCAGCAGCATTAACCCCTCCTGGGGGTCGGAGACCCAGTACTTC.

The count of this clonotype is one. J is TRBJ2-4 and V is TRBV28; D is perhaps TRBD2 (6 bases). CDR3 length: 11 residues. V was trimmed by 3 bases and J by 14 bases, leaving 11 bases between them. Germline V gives CDR1 MDHEN, CDR2 SYDVKM. The CDR3 nucleotides read TGTGCCAGCAGTTTGCGGGGCAGGGAGTACTTC. Its translation is CASSLRGREYF. Supplemented by reference TRBV28 and TRBJ2-4, the full variable domain reads DVKVTQSSRYLVKRTGEKVFLECVQDMDHENMFWYRQDPGLGLRLIYFSYDVKMKEKGDIPEGYSVSREKKERFSLILESASTNQTSMYLCASSLRGREYFGAGTRLSVL.

This clonotype has a single count. The chain carries TRBV6-1 and TRBJ1-2; D might be TRBD1 (6 bases). Germline loops: CDR1 MNHNS, CDR2 SASEGT. Trimming took off 7 bases at V and 3 bases at J, with 12 bases between the two ends. The CDR3 contains 13 residues. The CDR3 nucleotides read TGTGCCAGCACCGAGGGGGGCGACTATGGCTACACCTTC. This sequence encodes CASTEGGDYGYTF.

This clonotype was seen ten or more times. The chain couples TRBV27 to TRBJ2-1; no firm D call. With 6 bases removed from V and 3 bases from J, the gap between germline ends came to 15 bases. The CDR3 sequence is 15 residues long. The germline V gene encodes CDR1 MNHEY and CDR2 SMNVEV (reference sequence). The DNA of the CDR3 is TGTGCCAGCAGAACTACGCCACACAGCTACAATGAGCAGTTCTTC. Translating gives CASRTTPHSYNEQFF.

A remark on this clonotype: This may arise from a read error, as a much more abundant clone is one base away. V gene TRBV28 combines with J gene TRBJ2-5; 14 positions agree with TRBD2. The CDR3 extends over 16 amino acids. Germline loops: CDR1 MDHEN, CDR2 SYDVKM. This chain's CDR3 is CASSHGLAGGQETQCF. The DNA for the CDR3 is TGTGCCAGCAGTCACGGACTAGCGGGGGGTCAAGAGACCCAGTGCTTC.

The rearrangement joins TRBV12-3 or TRBV12-4 to TRBJ2-3, with no clear D. The CDR3 runs 14 residues. The V and J ends lost 6 bases and 3 bases respectively, with 13 bases between them. CDR3 coding DNA: TGTGCCAGCAGCCCTCAAGCTATAACAGATACGCAGTATTTT. Protein sequence: CASSPQAITDTQYF.

For this clonotype: The junction shows a germline mismatch at one end, possibly a read error. The chain employs TRBV24-1 and TRBJ2-7, with TRBD1 identical over 8 bases. Germline V CDR1 and CDR2: KGHDR, SFDVKD. This CDR3 region has 15 residues. The CDR3 DNA follows: TGTGTCACCAGTGATTTTGGACAGGGATCCTACGAGCAGTACTTC. It encodes CVTSDFGQGSYEQYF.

This clonotype was detected only once. The CDR3 DNA is TGTGCCAGCAGTGAAGGTGTTATATTGGGACCCAAAGAGACCCAGTACTTC. Its protein product is CASSEGVILGPKETQYF. This chain links TRBV6-1 with TRBJ2-5, with D possibly called TRBD1 or TRBD2 (5 bases each). From germline, CDR1 is MNHNS and CDR2 SASEGT. Trimming removed 1 base from V and 3 bases from J, with 18 bases in between. This CDR3 is 17 amino acids long.

There are many counts of this clonotype. The chain employs TRBV28 and TRBJ2-1; 7 bases match TRBD1. The V gene end was trimmed by 7 bases and the J gene end by 9 bases; junction bases not matched to a gene: 6. CDR3 length: 12 residues. The V gene's germline CDR1 is MDHEN and CDR2 SYDVKM. CDR3 in amino acids: CASNTQGFEQFF. DNA for the CDR3: TGTGCCAGCAACACACAGGGGTTTGAGCAGTTCTTC.

This clonotype came up many times. The chain is built from TRBV11-3 and TRBJ2-2, with 13 bases matching TRBD2. This CDR3 spans 18 amino acids. Germline lookup yields CDR1 SGHNT and CDR2 YENEEA. V shed 3 bases and J 4 bases; nucleotides not matched to a gene: 8. The CDR3 loop is CASSFRTSGRGGTGELFF. In DNA form, the CDR3 reads TGTGCCAGCAGCTTTAGGACTAGCGGGAGAGGCGGCACCGGGGAGCTGTTTTTT. The full variable domain, rest sourced from reference TRBV11-3 and TRBJ2-2, is EAGVVQSPRYKIIEKKQPVAFWCNPISGHNTLYWYLQNLGQGPELLIRYENEEAVDDSQLPKDRFSAERLKGVDSTLKIQPAELGDSAVYLCASSFRTSGRGGTGELFFGEGSRLTVL.

This clonotype was recorded at least ten times. The chain uses TRBV24-1 and TRBJ2-5, with 10 bases that match TRBD1. Losses at the gene ends were 6 bases for V and 5 bases for J; bases not matched to a gene: 11. Germline V gives CDR1 KGHDR, CDR2 SFDVKD. The CDR3 covers 16 residues. This chain's CDR3 is CATSPTGTGVGETQYF. The CDR3 coding sequence is TGTGCCACCAGTCCAACCGGGACAGGGGTCGGGGAGACCCAGTACTTC.

This clonotype came up once. The chain uses TRBV5-8 and TRBJ1-5; D ambiguous. Trimming pared 2 bases from V and 6 bases from J, leaving 24 bases between. This CDR3 spans 18 amino acids. Germline CDR1 reads SGHTS; CDR2 reads YDEGEE. The CDR3 region has the DNA TGTGCCAGCAGCTTCCCAACCCGGGGTCAGCGGGGTAGTCAGCCCCAGCATTTT. This translates into CASSFPTRGQRGSQPQHF.

This clonotype was counted many times. This chain joins TRBV28 and TRBJ2-7; the D gene is possibly TRBD2 (5 bases). The germline CDR1 and CDR2 sequences are MDHEN and SYDVKM. The CDR3 runs to 14 residues. Trimming stripped 3 bases from V and 3 bases from J, with 12 bases between. In nucleotides, the CDR3 is TGTGCCAGCAGTTTGTCGGGGATTCTCTACGAGCAGTACTTC. Translation gives CASSLSGILYEQYF.

The gene calls are TRBV6-6 and TRBJ2-3; D remains unclear. Germline CDR1 reads MNHNY; CDR2 reads SVGAGI (reference sequence). CDR3 size: 15 residues. With 2 bases removed from V and 4 bases from J, the gap between germline ends came to 13 bases. The CDR3 DNA reads as TGTGCCAGCAGTTACGACTTGTCATCGCCAGATACGCAGTATTTT. Protein sequence: CASSYDLSSPDTQYF.

The J gene is TRBJ2-3, the V gene TRBV19, with TRBD2 identical over 7 bases. CDR1 LNHDA and CDR2 SQIVND come from the germline V gene (reference sequence). The V gene end was trimmed by 3 bases and the J gene end by 0 bases; junction bases not matched to a gene: 6. This CDR3 is 16 amino acids long. Written as DNA, the CDR3 is TGTGCCAGTAGTATCTTTCTAGCGGCGAGCACAGATACGCAGTATTTT. This sequence encodes CASSIFLAASTDTQYF.

This clonotype turned up a few times. One end of the junction is discordant with germline, which a read error may explain. The chain has TRBV28 and TRBJ2-5, with D tentatively TRBD1 or TRBD2 (5 bases each). Germline V gene sequence: CDR1 MDHEN, CDR2 SYDVKM. The CDR3 consists of 14 residues. Here the CDR3 reads CASRKRGHQKTQYF. The CDR3 DNA reads as TGTGCCAGCAGGAAGAGGGGTCACCAAAAGACCCAGTACTTC.

There are a few counts of this clonotype. A junction end diverges from the germline sequence, so it may reflect a read error. The CDR3 region is CASGFAGYGQYF. In DNA form, the CDR3 reads TGTGCCAGTGGATTTGCAGGGTACGGGCAGTACTTC. This rearrangement joins TRBV19 to TRBJ2-7; TRBD1 is a possible D gene (5 bases). CDR3 length: 12 amino acids. Germline CDR1 LNHDA, CDR2 SQIVND (reference sequence).

This clonotype was detected ten times or more. The chain carries TRBV10-3 and TRBJ2-1, with TRBD2 identical over 13 bases. Germline assignment: CDR1 ENHRY and CDR2 SYGVKD. Trimming took 5 bases from V and 8 from J; bases not matched to a gene: 6. The CDR3 consists of 15 residues. The CDR3 here is CAISQLAGGLDEQFF. In DNA form, the CDR3 reads TGTGCCATCAGTCAACTAGCGGGAGGGCTCGATGAGCAGTTCTTC.